This entry lists 8 T cell receptor beta chains sequenced from one sample in a study of regulatory dendritic cells for organ transplantation. Sequenced by immunoSEQ multiplex PCR; TCRdb stores in-frame clones only, minus some. Of under 25,000 clones in the sample, 74% were seen once. The material sequenced was memory CD4+ T cells from blood. Subset reported: CD45RO+ memory T cells. The receptors here all came from a human donor in good health.

The chain joins TRBV7-2 to TRBJ1-2; D is perhaps TRBD1 (6 bases). CDR1 is SGHTA and CDR2 is FQGNSA in the germline V gene. The V and J ends lost 2 bases and 2 bases respectively, with 9 bases between them. There are 14 residues in the CDR3. CDR3 in amino acids: CASSLNRVNYGYTF. CDR3 DNA sequence: TGTGCCAGCAGCTTAAACAGGGTAAACTATGGCTACACCTTC.

This chain joins TRBV5-1 and TRBJ2-3; 7 bases match TRBD2. This CDR3 has 16 residues. The junction had 5 bases not matched to a gene; V was cut back by 0 bases and J by 1 base. CDR1 is SGHRS and CDR2 is YFSETQ in the germline V gene. CDR3 nucleotide sequence: TGCGCCAGCAGCTTGGTAGTGGGGGGGGGCACAGATACGCAGTATTTT. As protein: CASSLVVGGGTDTQYF.

The J gene is TRBJ1-2, the V gene TRBV4-1; D remains ambiguous. V lost 4 bases to trimming and J lost 3 bases, with 9 bases between them. The CDR3 is 13 residues long. Germline V CDR1 and CDR2: MGHRA, YSYEKL. The DNA of the CDR3 is TGCGCCAGCAGCCCACCTAGTCACTATGGCTACACCTTC. Translating gives CASSPPSHYGYTF.

This clone was found a few times. This chain connects TRBV18 to TRBJ1-1; 7 bases match TRBD1. Germline CDR1 is KGHSH and CDR2 is LQKENI. There are 14 residues in the CDR3. The trim removed 6 bases at V and 6 bases at J, leaving 10 bases unmatched. Written as DNA, the CDR3 is TGTGCCAGCTCTAACGGACAGGTCGTGGCTGAAGCTTTCTTT. Translating it yields CASSNGQVVAEAFF.

The DNA for the CDR3 is TGTGCCAGCAGCGTAGGGGGCAGCGGGGGATTCCAAGAGACCCAGTACTTC. Its translation is CASSVGGSGGFQETQYF. V usage is TRBV9 and J usage is TRBJ2-5; TRBD2 matches at 8 bases. V lost 0 bases, J lost 1 base, and 8 bases stayed unmatched. The V gene's germline CDR1 is SGDLS and CDR2 YYNGEE. The CDR3 spans 17 residues.

V gene TRBV9 combines with J gene TRBJ1-4; D unresolved. V was trimmed by 4 bases and J by 8 bases, leaving 12 bases between them. The CDR3 contains 13 residues. CDR1 and CDR2 (germline): SGDLS, YYNGEE. The CDR3 DNA follows: TGTGCCAGCAGCACCGCGGGGATAGAAAAACTGTTTTTT. This gives the protein CASSTAGIEKLFF.

The chain combines TRBV7-7 with TRBJ2-1, with D perhaps TRBD2 (5 bases). The CDR3 consists of 15 residues. The V end lost 8 bases, the J end lost 4 bases, and 18 bases lay between the germline ends. Germline values: CDR1 SSHAT, CDR2 FNYEAQ (reference sequence). The DNA for the CDR3 is TGTGCCAGCTCGCTCCGGGGTGGGGTTTACAATGAGCAGTTCTTC. Protein sequence: CASSLRGGVYNEQFF.

The chain carries TRBV4-3 and TRBJ2-3; 13 nucleotides match TRBD2. The J segment lost 6 bases and the V segment lost 1 base, leaving 4 bases of the junction unmatched. CDR1 LGHNA and CDR2 YSLEER come from the germline V gene. The CDR3 has 16 amino acids. CDR3 bases: TGCGCCAGCAGCCAAGCGACTAGCGGGGGGCCGGATACGCAGTATTTT. Residues: CASSQATSGGPDTQYF.